These 14 T cell receptor beta chains came from one sample sequenced in a study of blood T cells in healthy people across ages. A J-beta primer mix and a sample-barcoded 5' primer were used in a second PCR of roughly 7 to 12 cycles. Via MiXCR, TCRdb re-called the 5' RACE reads, giving one row per CDR3 protein. The sample gives about 1.5 million distinct CDR3 sequences, 35% to 45% of which show up once; about 4% is in the top ten. Sequencing used blood. The receptor set was obtained from a young woman in good health.

There are many counts of this clonotype. The genes are TRBV27 and TRBJ2-3; no reliable D call. Germline CDR1 reads MNHEY; CDR2 reads SMNVEV (reference sequence). This CDR3 has 14 residues. Trimming shortened V by 7 bases and J by 0 bases, and 11 bases separated the two germline ends. The CDR3 spells CASTRLSSTDTQYF. In nucleotides, the CDR3 is TGTGCCAGCACTAGACTGTCTAGCACAGATACGCAGTATTTT.

The rearrangement uses TRBV9 and TRBJ2-7, with D unresolved. The CDR3 loop spans 14 amino acids. Trimming shortened V by 3 bases and J by 2 bases, and 12 bases separated the two germline ends. In germline, CDR1 is SGDLS, CDR2 YYNGEE. The CDR3 nucleotides are TGTGCCAGCAGCGCCGACGGATGGGCCTACGAGCAGTACTTC. It specifies CASSADGWAYEQYF.

This clonotype was detected a few times. The CDR3 bases are TGTGCCAGCAGACCCACGGTGAACACTGAAGCTTTCTTT. Amino acid sequence: CASRPTVNTEAFF. The chain recombines TRBV7-9 with TRBJ1-1; no firm D call. Germline CDR1 is SEHNR and CDR2 is FQNEAQ (reference sequence). This CDR3 has 13 residues. The V gene lost 6 bases and the J gene lost 0 bases, with 8 bases spanning the gap.

This clonotype was observed a handful of times. The V call is TRBV9, the J call TRBJ2-1, with 7 bases lining up with TRBD2. Trimming cost V 2 bases and J 4 bases; bases outside gene matches: 3. The CDR3 totals 14 residues. Germline CDR1 SGDLS, CDR2 YYNGEE. CDR3 nucleotides: TGTGCCAGCAGCGTTTCTAGCGGATACAATGAGCAGTTCTTC. Translation gives CASSVSSGYNEQFF.

This clonotype was found a few times. This rearrangement joins TRBV4-3 to TRBJ1-4; D gene uncertain. Trimming took 4 bases from V and 8 from J, leaving 17 bases between them. The CDR3 sequence is 15 residues long. Germline V lookup: CDR1 LGHNA, CDR2 YSLEER. For the CDR3, the DNA is TGCGCCAGCAGCCGGGCGACGCTGTATGGGGAAAAACTGTTTTTT. It is translated as CASSRATLYGEKLFF.

This chain uses TRBV5-1 with TRBJ1-2; the D gene is possibly TRBD1 (5 bases). Germline V gene sequence: CDR1 SGHRS, CDR2 YFSETQ. Trimming stripped 4 bases from V and 8 bases from J, with 18 bases between. This CDR3 has 14 residues. CDR3 sequence reads: CASSVPRVPQGYTF. The CDR3 DNA sequence: TGCGCCAGCAGCGTACCCAGGGTTCCCCAGGGCTACACCTTC. The whole variable domain, filled in from reference TRBV5-1 and TRBJ1-2, reads KAGVTQTPRYLIKTRGQQVTLSCSPISGHRSVSWYQQTPGQGLQFLFEYFSETQRNKGNFPGRFSGRQFSNSRSEMNVSTLELGDSALYLCASSVPRVPQGYTFGSGTRLTVV.

This clonotype was counted many times. One end of the junction fails to match germline, which may point to a read error. The chain couples TRBV9 to TRBJ2-1; 9 bases match TRBD2. The CDR3 extends over 14 amino acids. Looked up from germline, CDR1 is SGDLS and CDR2 is YYNGEE. Here the CDR3 reads CASSVSGSYNEQFF. In DNA, the CDR3 is TGCGCCAGCAGTGTTAGCGGGAGTTACAATGAGCAGTTCTTC.

V and J are TRBV24-1 and TRBJ2-7; D is unclear. CDR3 size: 15 residues. Trimming removed 12 bases from V and 0 bases from J, with 20 bases in between. Germline V lookup: CDR1 KGHDR, CDR2 SFDVKD. The DNA for the CDR3 is TGTGCCTCCCCCGTGGGCCGGTCGAGCTCCTACGAGCAGTACTTC. It translates to CASPVGRSSSYEQYF.

J is TRBJ2-1 and V is TRBV4-3; either TRBD1 or TRBD2 may supply D (5 bases each). CDR1 and CDR2 from the germline V gene are LGHNA and YSLEER. The CDR3 contains 16 residues. The V and J ends lost 3 bases and 0 bases respectively, with 12 bases between them. This chain's CDR3 is CASSQEPGSSYNEQFF. DNA of the CDR3: TGCGCCAGCAGCCAGGAGCCAGGGAGCTCCTACAATGAGCAGTTCTTC.

This clonotype was observed a handful of times. The rearrangement joins TRBV11-2 to TRBJ2-5, with unresolved D. The last part of the DNA fits TRBJ2-7 better; the J call may be wrong. The germline V gene has CDR1 SGHAT and CDR2 FQNNGV. The CDR3 is 13 residues long. The CDR3 nucleotides are TGTGCCAGCAGCTTATTTAGGACCTACGAGCAGTACTTC. It translates to CASSLFRTYEQYF.

This clonotype has just a few counts. Written as DNA, the CDR3 is TGCAGCGTCAAAGGACTAGCGGGGGCCGAGCAGTTCTTC. This codes for CSVKGLAGAEQFF. The V call is TRBV29-1, the J call TRBJ2-1; 13 positions match TRBD2. The CDR3 length is 13 residues. Germline V gene lookup returns CDR1 SQVTM and CDR2 ANQGSEA. With 6 bases clipped from V and 10 bases from J, the junction kept 6 bases outside the gene matches.

The V gene is TRBV11-2, the J gene TRBJ1-3; unclear D gene. The germline gives CDR1 SGHAT, CDR2 FQNNGV. The CDR3 consists of 14 residues. Trimming took 1 base from V and 0 from J, leaving 4 bases between them. For the CDR3, the DNA is TGTGCCAGCAGCTTAGTAAACTCTGGAAACACCATATATTTT. This translates into CASSLVNSGNTIYF.

The chain combines TRBV27 with TRBJ1-2; D may be TRBD1 (5 bases). CDR3 length: 15 residues. CDR1 MNHEY and CDR2 SMNVEV come from the germline V gene (reference sequence). V lost 3 bases, J lost 3 bases, and 14 bases lay in between. CDR3 DNA: TGTGCCAGCAGTTTTTCCCCAGGGAATCACTATGGCTACACCTTC. Its translation: CASSFSPGNHYGYTF.

The chain links TRBV24-1 to TRBJ2-1, with 10 bases that match TRBD2. This CDR3 has 16 residues. The V gene's germline CDR1 is KGHDR and CDR2 SFDVKD. Germline trimming cut 6 bases from V and 4 bases from J; bases unmatched to any gene: 8. CDR3 nucleotides: TGTGCCACCAGTCTCTCTAGCGGGAGAGTTTACAATGAGCAGTTCTTC. This translates into CATSLSSGRVYNEQFF.